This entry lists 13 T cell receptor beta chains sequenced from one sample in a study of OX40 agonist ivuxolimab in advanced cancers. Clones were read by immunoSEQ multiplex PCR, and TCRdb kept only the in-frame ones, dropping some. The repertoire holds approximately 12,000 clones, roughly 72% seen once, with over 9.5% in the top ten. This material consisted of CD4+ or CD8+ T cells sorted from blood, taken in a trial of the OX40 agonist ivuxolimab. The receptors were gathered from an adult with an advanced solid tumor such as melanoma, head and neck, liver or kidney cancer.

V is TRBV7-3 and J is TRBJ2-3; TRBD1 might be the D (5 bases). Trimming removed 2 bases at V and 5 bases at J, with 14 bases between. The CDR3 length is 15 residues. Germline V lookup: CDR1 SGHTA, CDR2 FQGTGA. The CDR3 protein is CASSLDAGPGDTQYF. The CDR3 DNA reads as TGTGCCAGCAGCTTAGACGCAGGGCCGGGAGATACGCAGTATTTT.

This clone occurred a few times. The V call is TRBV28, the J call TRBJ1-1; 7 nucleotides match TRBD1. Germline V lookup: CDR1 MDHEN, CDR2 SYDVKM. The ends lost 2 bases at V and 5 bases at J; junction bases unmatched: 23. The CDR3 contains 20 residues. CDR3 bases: TGTGCCAGCAGTTTACAAGTCCCCATTGTCGGACAGGAGCTCCGAACTGAAGCTTTCTTT. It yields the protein CASSLQVPIVGQELRTEAFF.

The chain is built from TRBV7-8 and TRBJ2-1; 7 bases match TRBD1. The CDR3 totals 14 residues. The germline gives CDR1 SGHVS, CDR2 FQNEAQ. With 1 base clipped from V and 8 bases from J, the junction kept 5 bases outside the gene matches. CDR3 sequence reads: CASSLGTGSDEQFF. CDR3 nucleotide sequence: TGTGCCAGCAGCTTAGGGACAGGCTCGGATGAGCAGTTCTTC.

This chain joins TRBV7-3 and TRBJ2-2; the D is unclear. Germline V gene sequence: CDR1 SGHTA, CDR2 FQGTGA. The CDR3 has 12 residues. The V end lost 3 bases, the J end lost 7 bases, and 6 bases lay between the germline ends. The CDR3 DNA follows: TGTGCCAGCAGCTTGGGTGTCGGGGAGCTGTTTTTT. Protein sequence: CASSLGVGELFF.

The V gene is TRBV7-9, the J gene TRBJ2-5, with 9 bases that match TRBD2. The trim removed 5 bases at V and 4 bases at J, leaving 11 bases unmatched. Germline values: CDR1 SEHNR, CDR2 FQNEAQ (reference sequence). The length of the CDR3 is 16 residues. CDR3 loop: CASSRLAGGLGETQYF. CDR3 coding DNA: TGTGCCAGCAGCCGTCTCGCGGGAGGGTTAGGAGAGACCCAGTACTTC.

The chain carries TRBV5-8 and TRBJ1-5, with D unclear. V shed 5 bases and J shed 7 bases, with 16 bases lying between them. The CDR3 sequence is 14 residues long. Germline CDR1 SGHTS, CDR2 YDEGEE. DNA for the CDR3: TGTGCCAGCAGTACCACTGGGGTGGGACAGCCCCAGCATTTT. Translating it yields CASSTTGVGQPQHF.

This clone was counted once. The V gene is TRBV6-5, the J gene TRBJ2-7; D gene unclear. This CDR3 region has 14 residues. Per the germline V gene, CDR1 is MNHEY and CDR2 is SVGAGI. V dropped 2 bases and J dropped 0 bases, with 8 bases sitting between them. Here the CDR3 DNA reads TGTGCCAGCAGTTACGGGCGAACCTCCTACGAGCAGTACTTC. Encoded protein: CASSYGRTSYEQYF.

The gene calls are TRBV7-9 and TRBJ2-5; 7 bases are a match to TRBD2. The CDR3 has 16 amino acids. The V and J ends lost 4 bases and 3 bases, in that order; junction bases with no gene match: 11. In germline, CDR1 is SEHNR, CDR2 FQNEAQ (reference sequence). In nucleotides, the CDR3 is TGTGCCAGCAGCTATAGACTAGCTCGATCTAAAGAGACCCAGTACTTC. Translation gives CASSYRLARSKETQYF.

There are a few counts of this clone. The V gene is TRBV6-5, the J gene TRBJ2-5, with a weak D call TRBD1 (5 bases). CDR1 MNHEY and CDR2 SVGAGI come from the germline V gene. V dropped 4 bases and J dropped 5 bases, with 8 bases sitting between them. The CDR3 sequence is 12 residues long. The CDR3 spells CASSSGLETQYF. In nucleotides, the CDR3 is TGTGCCAGCAGTTCAGGGTTGGAGACCCAGTACTTC.

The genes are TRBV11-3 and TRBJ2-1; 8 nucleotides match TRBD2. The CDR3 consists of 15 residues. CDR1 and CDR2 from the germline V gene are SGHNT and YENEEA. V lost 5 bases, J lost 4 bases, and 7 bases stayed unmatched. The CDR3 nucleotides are TGTGCCAGCAGCGCCGGGGGGGCGGGATACAATGAGCAGTTCTTC. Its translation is CASSAGGAGYNEQFF. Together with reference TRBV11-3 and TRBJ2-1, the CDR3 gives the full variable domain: EAGVVQSPRYKIIEKKQPVAFWCNPISGHNTLYWYLQNLGQGPELLIRYENEEAVDDSQLPKDRFSAERLKGVDSTLKIQPAELGDSAVYLCASSAGGAGYNEQFFGPGTRLTVL.

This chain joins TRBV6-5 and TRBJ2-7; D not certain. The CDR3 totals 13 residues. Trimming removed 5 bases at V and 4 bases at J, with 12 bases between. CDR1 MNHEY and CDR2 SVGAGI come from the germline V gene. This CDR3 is CASSPQVSYEQYF. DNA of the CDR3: TGTGCCAGCAGTCCTCAAGTGTCTTACGAGCAGTACTTC.

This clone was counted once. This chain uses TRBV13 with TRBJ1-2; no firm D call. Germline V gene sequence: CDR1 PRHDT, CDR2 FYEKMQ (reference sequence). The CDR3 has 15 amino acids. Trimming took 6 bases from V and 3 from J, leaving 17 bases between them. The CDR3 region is CASSPLRGGDYGYTF. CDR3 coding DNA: TGTGCCAGCAGTCCCCTTCGCGGCGGAGACTATGGCTACACCTTC.

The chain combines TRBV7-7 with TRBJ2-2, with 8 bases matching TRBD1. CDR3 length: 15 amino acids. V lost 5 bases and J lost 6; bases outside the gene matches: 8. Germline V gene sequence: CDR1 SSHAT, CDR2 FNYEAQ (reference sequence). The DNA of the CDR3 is TGTGCCAGCAGCCGCGGACAGGGATTCCCCGGGGAGCTGTTTTTT. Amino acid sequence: CASSRGQGFPGELFF.